This TCR beta chain emerged from a study of vaccination and CD4 T cells after COVID-19. About the research overall: Overlapping spike peptides of SARS-CoV-2, HCoV-NL63, HCoV-OC43 and HCoV-229E were used, and cells were stimulated with them.

V lost 8 bases, J lost 3 bases, and 11 bases lay in between. Germline V lookup: CDR1 LNHDA, CDR2 SQIVND (reference sequence). The CDR3 is made up of 13 amino acids. As regards this clonotype: As yet, its antigen is unknown.

Indicated treatment: roughly 10-day PBMC culture with coronavirus spike peptide pools or control peptides (ViraFEST assay). Once peptide pools had expanded antigen-specific T cells, ViraFEST sequenced TCRs. Convalescent patients tested SARS-CoV-2 PCR positive from March to December 2020, before Alpha, Beta and Delta emerged. Some 2 million PBMCs were grown per well alongside about 10 IU/ml IL-2 and 7.5 to 10 ug/ml peptide pools. Cultured CD4+ T-cell DNA underwent Oncomine TCR Beta short-read sequencing. TCRdb ran MiXCR on the PCR reads and lists one entry per CDR3 protein. The sample shows around 21,000 distinct CDR3 sequences, over 50% of them seen only once.

The TCR was taken from a human donor who had recovered from COVID-19. The sequencing input was CD4+ T cells from blood, cultured in vitro. This sequence joins TRBV19 and TRBJ1-5; tentative D call: TRBD1 (6 bases). The CDR3 DNA is TGTGCCAGTGCGACAGGAGACAATCAGCCCCAGCATTTT. It codes for CASATGDNQPQHF.